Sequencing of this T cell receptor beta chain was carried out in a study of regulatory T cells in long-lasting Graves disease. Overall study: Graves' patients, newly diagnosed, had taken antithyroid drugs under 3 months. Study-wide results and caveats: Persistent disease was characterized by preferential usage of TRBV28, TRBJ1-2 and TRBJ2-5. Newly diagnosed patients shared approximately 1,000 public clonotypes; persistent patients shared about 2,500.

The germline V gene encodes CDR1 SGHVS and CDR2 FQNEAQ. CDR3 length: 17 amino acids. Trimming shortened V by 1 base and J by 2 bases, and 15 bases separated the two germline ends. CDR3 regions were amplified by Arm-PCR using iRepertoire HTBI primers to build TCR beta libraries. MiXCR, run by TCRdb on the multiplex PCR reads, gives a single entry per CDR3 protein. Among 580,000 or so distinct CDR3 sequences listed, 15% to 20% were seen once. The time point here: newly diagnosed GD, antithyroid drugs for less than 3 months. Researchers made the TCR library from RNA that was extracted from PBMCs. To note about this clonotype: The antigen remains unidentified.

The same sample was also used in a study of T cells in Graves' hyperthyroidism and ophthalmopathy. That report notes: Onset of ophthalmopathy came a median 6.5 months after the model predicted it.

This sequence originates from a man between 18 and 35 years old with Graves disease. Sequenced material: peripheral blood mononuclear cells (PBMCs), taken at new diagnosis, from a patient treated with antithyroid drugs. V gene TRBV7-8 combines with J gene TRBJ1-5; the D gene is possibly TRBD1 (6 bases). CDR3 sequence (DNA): TGTGCCAGCAGCTTAGACTTCCGGGGGGCTGGCAATCAGCCCCAGCATTTT. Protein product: CASSLDFRGAGNQPQHF.